The present T cell receptor beta chain was sequenced within a study of beta chain features in type 1 diabetes. Study-wide findings and caveats: In all four CD4+ subsets, TCRB CDR3 length was significantly, moderately reduced in type 1 diabetes. HLA influence on TCRB rearrangement stayed unresolved here. Insertion counts at VDJ junctions were lower in type 1 diabetes patients, who also showed more deletions there.

Reverse transcription of all isolated RNA meant that expressed TCRB transcripts were sequenced. Sequenced by immunoSEQ multiplex PCR; TCRdb stores in-frame clones only, minus some. The sample lists 400,000 to 600,000 clones, about 29% occurring once. Notes on this clone: Its antigen is as yet unknown.

The receptor was isolated from a man aged 18-30 years in good health. Sequencing was carried out using naive CD4+ T cells from blood.

This CDR3 reads CASSYGVMEYEQYF. As DNA, the CDR3 is TGTGCCAGCAGTTACGGCGTTATGGAGTACGAGCAGTACTTC. The J gene is TRBJ2-7, the V gene TRBV6-5; D is undetermined. Per germline, CDR1 MNHEY and CDR2 SVGAGI. V lost 2 bases and J lost 4, with 12 bases in between. CDR3 length equals 14 residues.